This TCR beta chain came from a study of human T cells and chemical hapten exposure. TCRdb recomputed calls from the RACE reads with MiXCR, one row per CDR3 protein. The data contain about 120,000 distinct CDR3 sequences, roughly an eighth of them seen just once; the ten biggest clones take up roughly 0.92%. Time point reported: patch test 1, 2 weeks after DPC sensitization. Regarding treatment: therapeutic diphenylcyclopropenone sensitization with weekly scalp DPC. Donors were 18 to 70-year-old alopecia patients suitable for DPC. The ends were cut back, 2 bases at V and 8 bases at J, with 7 bases in the middle. This CDR3 is built from 12 residues. The germline CDR1 and CDR2 sequences are MNHEY and SVGEGT.

The chain has TRBV6-2 or TRBV6-3 and TRBJ2-1; D unclear. The sequence derives from a man aged 18 to 30 with alopecia areata. Some clones in this sample may be carry-over from other donors' samples. The sequences come from whole blood, collected in connection with sensitization to the hapten diphenylcyclopropenone (DPC). As DNA, the CDR3 is TGTGCCAGCAGTTACCCCTGGGATGAGCAGTTCTTC. It yields the protein CASSYPWDEQFF.